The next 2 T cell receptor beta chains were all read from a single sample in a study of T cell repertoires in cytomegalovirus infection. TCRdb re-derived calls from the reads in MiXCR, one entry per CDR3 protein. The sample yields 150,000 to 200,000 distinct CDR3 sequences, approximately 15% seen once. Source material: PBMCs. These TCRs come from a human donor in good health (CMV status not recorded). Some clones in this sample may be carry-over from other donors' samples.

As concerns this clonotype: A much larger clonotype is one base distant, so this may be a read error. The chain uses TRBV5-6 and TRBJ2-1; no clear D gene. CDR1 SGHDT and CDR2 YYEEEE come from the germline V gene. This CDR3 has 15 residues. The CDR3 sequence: CASSSYESYYNAQFF. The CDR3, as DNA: TGTGCCAGCAGCTCCTACGAGTCCTACTACAATGCGCAGTTCTTC.

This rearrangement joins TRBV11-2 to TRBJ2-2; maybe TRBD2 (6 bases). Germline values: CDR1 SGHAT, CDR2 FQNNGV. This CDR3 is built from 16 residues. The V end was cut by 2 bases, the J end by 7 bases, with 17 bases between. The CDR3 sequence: CASSLPRDFHGGELFF. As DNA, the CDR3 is TGTGCCAGCAGCTTACCCCGGGACTTCCACGGCGGGGAGCTGTTTTTT.